This T cell receptor (beta chain) was retrieved from a study of blood T cell repertoires in COVID-19. Generated by immunoSEQ multiplex PCR, the TCRdb table keeps only in-frame clones and is missing some. The sample lists 100,000 to 150,000 clones, 86% seen once, with approximately 5% in the top ten. The sequence was collected from a human donor in a cohort sampled during active COVID-19. Sequencing was done on a sample of peripheral blood.

In nucleotides, the CDR3 is TGTGCCAGCAGATCGTATGACAGGGGGGGAGAGACCCAGTACTTC. This encodes CASRSYDRGGETQYF. The V and J genes are TRBV27 and TRBJ2-5; 9 bases agree with TRBD1. J gave up 4 bases and V 6 bases, and 9 bases lay outside the gene matches. Germline CDR1 reads MNHEY; CDR2 reads SMNVEV (reference sequence). This CDR3 region has 15 residues.